This TCR beta chain was sequenced in a study of immune evolution from preneoplasia to lung adenocarcinoma. Here immunoSEQ multiplex PCR was the method, and the copy in TCRdb shows in-frame clones only, minus some. This table holds some 9,900 clones, about 84% found once. Germline V gene lookup returns CDR1 MDHEN and CDR2 SYDVKM. V was shortened by 3 bases and J by 1 base, with 15 bases between the two germline ends. The CDR3 is 17 residues long. Source material: FFPE minimally invasive lung adenocarcinoma tissue. The chain combines TRBV28 with TRBJ2-2, with TRBD2 as a possible D gene (5 bases). The receptor's source is a person aged 65 to 85 with lung adenocarcinoma. The CDR3 region is CASSLIMGSENTGELFF. The CDR3 bases are TGTGCCAGCAGTTTGATTATGGGTAGCGAGAACACCGGGGAGCTGTTTTTT.